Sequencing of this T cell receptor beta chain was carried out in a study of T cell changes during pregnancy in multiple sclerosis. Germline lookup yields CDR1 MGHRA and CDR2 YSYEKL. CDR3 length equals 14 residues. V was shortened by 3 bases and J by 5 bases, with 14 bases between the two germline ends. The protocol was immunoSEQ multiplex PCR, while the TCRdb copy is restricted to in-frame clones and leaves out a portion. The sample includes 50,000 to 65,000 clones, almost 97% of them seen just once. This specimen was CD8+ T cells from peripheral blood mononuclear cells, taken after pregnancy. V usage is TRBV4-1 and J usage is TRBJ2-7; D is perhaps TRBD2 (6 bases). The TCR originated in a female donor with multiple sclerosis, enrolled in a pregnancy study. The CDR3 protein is CASSQTTRTHEQYF. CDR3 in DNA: TGCGCCAGCAGCCAGACGACTAGAACCCACGAGCAGTACTTC.